The entry that follows covers one TCR beta chain sequence. Its matching antigen is unknown. These data originate in a study of T cell repertoires in cytomegalovirus infection. About the research overall: Public TCR beta signatures were indicative of both CMV infection and a matching HLA type.

General study findings and limits: Accumulated public TCR beta family frequency recognized individuals carrying CMV together with the relevant HLA. HLA-C-restricted CMV clonotypes gave the most frequent clonotype in two of eight donors.

The CDR3 is made up of 14 amino acids. The junction had 7 bases not matched to a gene; V was cut back by 8 bases and J by 6 bases. The germline CDR1 and CDR2 sequences are ENHRY and SYGVKD. Each CDR3 protein is one row after TCRdb ran MiXCR on the reads. The sample lists fewer than 350,000 distinct CDR3 sequences, roughly a sixth occurring once. The gene calls are TRBV10-3 and TRBJ2-2, with 9 nucleotides matching TRBD2. The clonotype originates from a human donor in good health (CMV status not recorded). Some clones in this sample may be carry-over from other donors' samples. Sequencing was done on a sample of PBMCs. CDR3 sequence (DNA): TGTGCCATCTGGAGCGGGGGGTTCCCCGGGGAGCTGTTTTTT. It translates to CAIWSGGFPGELFF.